The clone carrying this TCR beta chain was detected ten times or more. What it binds is unknown. The data were obtained in a study of Graves' ophthalmopathy and Graves' hyperthyroidism. Whole-study results and caveats: Most expanded clonotypes in thyroid above 0.001 frequency also showed up in blood. Between ophthalmopathy and stable hyperthyroidism, a 13-signature model drew a separation with roughly 85% sensitivity and 75% to 82% specificity.

Transcripts of RNA were the source for amplifying TCR beta CDR3 regions. RT-PCR was first run with HTBI primers, then multiplex PCR in a second round. One entry per CDR3 protein results from TCRdb running MiXCR on the multiplex PCR reads. The sample records some 400,000 distinct CDR3 sequences, 15% to 20% being singletons. Among the exclusions were patients with other autoimmune diseases, uncontrolled infections, pregnancy or lactation. Sampling about 10 ml of fresh peripheral blood provided the PBMCs. This CDR3 is 15 amino acids long. V lost 5 bases and J lost 1, with 12 bases in between. Input material: peripheral blood. V gene TRBV12-3 or TRBV12-4 combines with J gene TRBJ1-5, with a weak D call TRBD1 (5 bases). The receptor was derived from a woman aged 18-29 years with Graves' ophthalmopathy. The CDR3 DNA is TGTGCCAGCAGTCCAAGGACAAGGAGCAATCAGCCCCAGCATTTT. This encodes CASSPRTRSNQPQHF.